The 30 T cell receptor beta chains reported below all come from one sample, sequenced in a study of beta chain features in type 1 diabetes (dated by TCRdb to 2016 to 2019). Libraries were constructed by the immunoSEQ multiplex PCR assay. All of the isolated RNA was reverse transcribed with the High Capacity cDNA Reverse Transcription Kit, so expressed TCRB transcripts were sequenced. TCRdb obtained this table from immuneACCESS and retained in-frame rearrangements with V and J assigned. These tables miss some clones; where compared with another copy, unresolved V genes account for less than half of the shortfall, and the remainder is unexplained. Across this sample there are 80,000 to 90,000 clones, with 30% to 35% seen only once. The top ten clonotypes cover 0.35% to 0.45% of the sample. The material sequenced was stem cell memory CD4+ T cells from blood. The cell subset or site label on this specimen signifies: stem cell-like memory CD4+ T cells. The source is a woman younger than 35 in good health.

The chain is built from TRBV5-1 and TRBJ2-5; 7 nucleotides align to TRBD1. V shed 3 bases, J shed 5 bases, and the junction held 4 bases outside the gene matches. CDR3 size: 13 residues. Germline lookup yields CDR1 SGHRS and CDR2 YFSETQ. This CDR3 is CASSSYRGETQYF. The DNA for the CDR3 is TGCGCCAGCAGCTCCTACAGGGGTGAGACCCAGTACTTC. The complete variable domain, with remaining parts taken from reference TRBV5-1 and TRBJ2-5, reads KAGVTQTPRYLIKTRGQQVTLSCSPISGHRSVSWYQQTPGQGLQFLFEYFSETQRNKGNFPGRFSGRQFSNSRSEMNVSTLELGDSALYLCASSSYRGETQYFGPGTRLLVL.

This clone was seen ten or more times. The rearrangement links TRBV30 to TRBJ1-1; D not certain. Per germline, CDR1 GTSNPN and CDR2 SVGIG (reference sequence). V lost 2 bases, J lost 0 bases, and 13 bases lay in between. The CDR3 extends over 15 amino acids. CDR3: CAWSPGGGMNTEAFF. DNA of the CDR3: TGTGCCTGGAGTCCGGGTGGAGGAATGAACACTGAAGCTTTCTTT.

This clone was observed a single time. This chain connects TRBV6-4 to TRBJ2-3; TRBD2 agrees at 8 bases. CDR1 and CDR2 (germline): MRHNA, SNTAGT. The J segment lost 4 bases and the V segment lost 5 bases, leaving 8 bases of the junction unmatched. The CDR3 totals 15 residues. CDR3: CASSPEAGGADTQYF. DNA of the CDR3: TGTGCCAGCAGTCCCGAGGCGGGGGGTGCAGATACGCAGTATTTT.

This chain connects TRBV6-5 to TRBJ1-2; D unclear. Germline V gene sequence: CDR1 MNHEY, CDR2 SVGAGI. The CDR3 spans 15 residues. Trimming removed 10 bases at V and 3 bases at J, with 21 bases between. The CDR3 coding sequence is TGTGCCACCCGTACTCGAGGGTCTGCCTACTATGGCTACACCTTC. Translated, it gives CATRTRGSAYYGYTF.

The chain links TRBV27 to TRBJ2-5, with D unresolved. The germline V gene has CDR1 MNHEY and CDR2 SMNVEV (reference sequence). The CDR3 loop spans 13 amino acids. The germline V and J ends were trimmed by 3 bases and 5 bases, with 10 bases remaining between them. The CDR3: CASSFRGWETQYF. DNA of the CDR3: TGTGCCAGCAGTTTCCGCGGATGGGAGACCCAGTACTTC.

This clone occurred a few times. This sequence joins TRBV30 and TRBJ2-1; 11 nucleotides align to TRBD2. From germline, CDR1 is GTSNPN and CDR2 SVGIG (reference sequence). V lost 1 base to trimming and J lost 5 bases; unmatched junction nucleotides: 4. There are 15 residues in the CDR3. The chain's CDR3 is CAWSELAGANNEQFF. In DNA, the CDR3 is TGTGCCTGGAGTGAACTAGCGGGAGCCAACAATGAGCAGTTCTTC.

The CDR3 region is CASSPLASGLSNSYEQYF. The CDR3, as DNA: TGTGCCAGCAGCCCCCTGGCTAGCGGGCTTTCAAACTCCTACGAGCAGTACTTC. The V gene is TRBV4-2, the J gene TRBJ2-5; 8 nucleotides agree with TRBD2. The J call could be wrong; TRBJ2-7 is a better fit for the DNA end. Germline CDR1 and CDR2: LGHNA and YNFKEQ. This CDR3 spans 18 amino acids.

This sequence joins TRBV19 and TRBJ2-1; TRBD1 is a possible D gene (6 bases). Trimming took 8 bases from V and 0 from J, leaving 11 bases between them. Per the germline V gene, CDR1 is LNHDA and CDR2 is SQIVND (reference sequence). CDR3 size: 14 residues. The CDR3 region is CASDRTGSYNEQFF. The CDR3 DNA is TGTGCCAGTGACAGGACGGGCTCCTACAATGAGCAGTTCTTC.

This clone was observed a handful of times. The chain links TRBV18 to TRBJ2-5; 11 positions agree with TRBD2. Germline lookup yields CDR1 KGHSH and CDR2 LQKENI. The length of the CDR3 is 16 residues. The V gene end was trimmed by 6 bases and the J gene end by 2 bases; junction bases not matched to a gene: 8. CDR3 protein: CASSLGTSGTQETQYF. The CDR3 DNA follows: TGTGCCAGCTCGCTGGGGACTAGCGGTACTCAAGAGACCCAGTACTTC.

In this sample, this clone turned up a few times. The gene calls are TRBV30 and TRBJ2-3; tentatively, D is TRBD2 (6 bases). Germline V gene sequence: CDR1 GTSNPN, CDR2 SVGIG (reference sequence). The CDR3 extends over 14 amino acids. V was shortened by 3 bases and J by 2 bases, with 12 bases between the two germline ends. For the CDR3, the DNA is TGTGCCTGGAGAAGAGCGGGTCCCACAGATACGCAGTATTTT. Protein: CAWRRAGPTDTQYF. Together with reference TRBV30 and TRBJ2-3, the CDR3 gives the full variable domain: SQTIHQWPATLVQPVGSPLSLECTVEGTSNPNLYWYRQAAGRGLQLLFYSVGIGQISSEVPQNLSASRPQDRQFILSSKKLLLSDSGFYLCAWRRAGPTDTQYFGPGTRLTVL.

This clone was observed at least ten times. The chain combines TRBV19 with TRBJ2-1; 16 positions agree with TRBD2. The CDR3 extends over 15 amino acids. Germline V gene sequence: CDR1 LNHDA, CDR2 SQIVND (reference sequence). Trimming at V came to 5 bases and at J to 7 bases, leaving 2 bases not matched to a gene. CDR3 coding DNA: TGTGCCAGTAGTGGGACTAGCGGGAGGGGTAATGAGCAGTTCTTC. This sequence encodes CASSGTSGRGNEQFF.

This clone was recorded a few times. V usage is TRBV25-1 and J usage is TRBJ2-1; 8 positions match TRBD2. Germline values: CDR1 MGHDK, CDR2 SYGVNS. The CDR3 contains 15 residues. V trimming: 3 bases; J trimming: 1 base; junction bases outside the gene matches: 2. In DNA, the CDR3 is TGTGCCAGCAGTGATAGCGGGGTTTCCTACAATGAGCAGTTCTTC. Its protein is CASSDSGVSYNEQFF. Drawing the rest from reference TRBV25-1 and TRBJ2-1, the complete variable domain is EADIYQTPRYLVIGTGKKITLECSQTMGHDKMYWYQQDPGMELHLIHYSYGVNSTEKGDLSSESTVSRIRTEHFPLTLESARPSHTSQYLCASSDSGVSYNEQFFGPGTRLTVL.

This chain connects TRBV5-4 to TRBJ2-3, with D unclear. Germline V lookup: CDR1 SGHNT, CDR2 YYREEE (reference sequence). V was pared by 3 bases and J by 5 bases, with 10 bases between. The CDR3 is 13 residues long. CDR3 nucleotides: TGTGCCAGCAGCTCGCGTCCCCAAGATACGCAGTATTTT. Translating gives CASSSRPQDTQYF.

This sequence joins TRBV6-6 and TRBJ2-7; weak D call: TRBD2 (7 bases). Germline V CDR1 and CDR2: MNHNY, SVGAGI (reference sequence). The CDR3 consists of 13 residues. Trimming took 7 bases from V and 3 from J, leaving 13 bases between them. For the CDR3, the DNA is TGTGCCAGCACCGAGGGGGGGAGCTACGAGCAGTACTTC. Translating gives CASTEGGSYEQYF.

This chain uses TRBV6-5 with TRBJ1-1, with D possibly being TRBD1 (5 bases). Germline V CDR1 and CDR2: MNHEY, SVGAGI. This CDR3 contains 15 residues. Trimming took 4 bases from V and 1 from J, leaving 13 bases between them. The DNA of the CDR3 is TGTGCCAGCAGTTGGGCCCCAGGGCCGAACACTGAAGCTTTCTTT. Translating it yields CASSWAPGPNTEAFF.

The chain has TRBV4-3 and TRBJ2-1, with TRBD2 identical over 11 bases. This CDR3 is 18 amino acids long. Germline-derived CDR1 and CDR2 are LGHNA and YSLEER. V lost 0 bases to trimming and J lost 2 bases; unmatched junction nucleotides: 6. The CDR3 spells CASSQELAGGSTYNEQFF. CDR3 in DNA: TGCGCCAGCAGCCAAGAGCTAGCGGGGGGCAGTACCTACAATGAGCAGTTCTTC.

The chain combines TRBV9 with TRBJ2-7; tentatively, D is TRBD2 (5 bases). Trimming removed 3 bases at V and 5 bases at J, with 12 bases between. This CDR3 is built from 13 residues. Germline V gives CDR1 SGDLS, CDR2 YYNGEE. The CDR3 DNA reads as TGTGCCAGCAGCGCGGACCTAGCCCACGAGCAGTACTTC. This gives the protein CASSADLAHEQYF. Supplemented by reference TRBV9 and TRBJ2-7, the full variable domain reads DSGVTQTPKHLITATGQRVTLRCSPRSGDLSVYWYQQSLDQGLQFLIQYYNGEERAKGNILERFSAQQFPDLHSELNLSSLELGDSALYFCASSADLAHEQYFGPGTRLTVT.

There are many counts of this clone. The chain links TRBV7-2 to TRBJ2-1; perhaps TRBD1 as D (6 bases). The V gene lost 6 bases and the J gene lost 14 bases, with 20 bases spanning the gap. The CDR3 is made up of 13 amino acids. Germline loops: CDR1 SGHTA, CDR2 FQGNSA. The CDR3 DNA reads as TGTGCCAGCAGGTCAGCCTGGGGGCAAGGGAAGTTCTTC. Translation gives CASRSAWGQGKFF.

The rearrangement links TRBV6-1 to TRBJ1-2, with 9 bases fitting TRBD1. The junction had 9 bases not matched to a gene; V was cut back by 2 bases and J by 8 bases. Germline loops: CDR1 MNHNS, CDR2 SASEGT. The length of the CDR3 is 15 residues. Here the CDR3 reads CASSETGQGRGGYTF. The CDR3 DNA reads TGTGCCAGCAGTGAAACTGGACAGGGGCGAGGAGGCTACACCTTC.

This clone has just a few counts. The V gene is TRBV6-6, the J gene TRBJ1-1; 9 positions match TRBD1. Germline V gene data show CDR1 as MNHNY and CDR2 as SVGAGI (reference sequence). V was clipped by 5 bases and J by 10 bases; unmatched bases: 5. This CDR3 is built from 12 residues. This CDR3 reads CASSLQGARAFF. CDR3 DNA sequence: TGTGCCAGCAGTCTACAGGGGGCGAGAGCTTTCTTT.

The CDR3 DNA is TGCGCCAGCAGTCGGACTAGCTCTGGAAACACCATATATTTT. As protein: CASSRTSSGNTIYF. J is TRBJ1-3 and V is TRBV5-1; no reliable D call. V was pared by 5 bases and J by 0 bases, with 9 bases between. CDR1 is SGHRS and CDR2 is YFSETQ in the germline V gene. The CDR3 covers 14 residues.

The rearrangement joins TRBV5-1 to TRBJ2-7, with TRBD2 as a possible D gene (5 bases). Per the germline V gene, CDR1 is SGHRS and CDR2 is YFSETQ. Deletions cut 5 bases from V and 3 bases from J, with 12 bases between. This CDR3 has 13 residues. The CDR3 sequence is CASRKDRDYEQYF. The CDR3 DNA reads TGCGCCAGCAGGAAGGACCGGGACTACGAGCAGTACTTC.

This clone was detected a few times. The chain combines TRBV5-4 with TRBJ1-1, with D tentatively TRBD1 (6 bases). Trimming removed 5 bases at V and 0 bases at J, with 17 bases between. Germline V gene data show CDR1 as SGHNT and CDR2 as YYREEE (reference sequence). This CDR3 is built from 16 residues. CDR3 protein: CASRSTGSPLNTEAFF. The CDR3 DNA sequence: TGTGCCAGCAGGTCTACAGGGAGCCCCTTGAACACTGAAGCTTTCTTT.

Concerning this clone itself: An end of the junction differs from the germline gene, which may be a read error. This chain joins TRBV7-7 and TRBJ2-5, with D maybe TRBD1 (6 bases). CDR3 length: 15 amino acids. The germline CDR1 and CDR2 sequences are SSHAT and FNYEAQ (reference sequence). The CDR3 nucleotides are TGTGCTAGCAGCTTAGGGTCAGGGGCCCAAGAGACCCAGTACTTC. Its translation: CASSLGSGAQETQYF.

The rearrangement joins TRBV29-1 to TRBJ2-1; D is uncertain. V gave up 6 bases and J gave up 5 bases, with 5 bases separating them. The germline CDR1 and CDR2 sequences are SQVTM and ANQGSEA. The CDR3 is made up of 10 amino acids. The CDR3 sequence is CSVANNEQFF. CDR3 coding DNA: TGCAGCGTGGCAAACAATGAGCAGTTCTTC.

This clone was detected a few times. This sequence joins TRBV7-8 and TRBJ2-5; D may be TRBD2 (7 bases). Germline loops: CDR1 SGHVS, CDR2 FQNEAQ. V lost 6 bases and J lost 1, with 12 bases in between. The CDR3 sequence is 14 residues long. The CDR3 sequence: CASSRGGSQETQYF. DNA of the CDR3: TGTGCCAGCAGTAGGGGGGGGAGCCAAGAGACCCAGTACTTC.

The V gene is TRBV7-2, the J gene TRBJ2-3; a weak D match, TRBD1 (6 bases). Germline CDR1 SGHTA, CDR2 FQGNSA. Trimming stripped 5 bases from V and 11 bases from J, with 17 bases between. The CDR3 totals 13 residues. CDR3 loop: CASSLDRNREQYF. The CDR3 DNA reads TGTGCCAGCAGCCTAGACCGAAACAGGGAGCAGTATTTT.

This clone was counted between two and nine times. The chain employs TRBV11-2 and TRBJ2-7, with 12 bases identical to TRBD2. V lost 4 bases, J lost 2 bases, and 3 bases stayed unmatched. Germline-derived CDR1 and CDR2 are SGHAT and FQNNGV. The CDR3 sequence is 15 residues long. CDR3 nucleotides: TGTGCCAGCAGCTCTGGACTAGCGGGGACCTACGAGCAGTACTTC. Amino acids: CASSSGLAGTYEQYF. Based on the CDR3 plus reference TRBV11-2 and TRBJ2-7, the full variable domain is EAGVAQSPRYKIIEKRQSVAFWCNPISGHATLYWYQQILGQGPKLLIQFQNNGVVDDSQLPKDRFSAERLKGVDSTLKIQPAKLEDSAVYLCASSSGLAGTYEQYFGPGTRLTVT.

To note about this clone: The junction shows a germline mismatch at one end, possibly a read error. The gene calls are TRBV6-1 and TRBJ2-6; D is uncertain. The CDR3 has 14 amino acids. The germline gives CDR1 MNHNS, CDR2 SASEGT. CDR3 residues: CASREGAGANVLTF. The DNA for the CDR3 is TGTGCCAGCAGAGAAGGAGCTGGGGCCAACGTCCTGACTTTC.

The chain joins TRBV5-6 to TRBJ2-3; maybe TRBD1 (5 bases). Per germline, CDR1 SGHDT and CDR2 YYEEEE. The V end lost 3 bases, the J end lost 3 bases, and 17 bases lay between the germline ends. The CDR3 has 16 amino acids. The CDR3, as DNA: TGTGCCAGCAGCTCTCCAGGGCGAGGTGAGACAGATACGCAGTATTTT. Amino acids: CASSSPGRGETDTQYF.